What follows are 2 T cell receptor beta chains derived from one specimen sequenced in a study of blood T cells in healthy people across ages. A J-beta primer mix and a sample-barcoded 5' primer were used in a second PCR of roughly 7 to 12 cycles. Each CDR3 protein gets one entry after TCRdb re-called the 5' RACE reads with MiXCR. The sample lists 550,000 to 800,000 distinct CDR3 sequences, under 25% occurring once. Sample: blood. The origin of the receptors is a man between 70 and 80 years old in good health.

The chain couples TRBV27 to TRBJ1-6; TRBD1 might be the D (6 bases). The germline CDR1 and CDR2 sequences are MNHEY and SMNVEV (reference sequence). Trimming pared 4 bases from V and 2 bases from J, leaving 15 bases between. The CDR3 loop spans 17 amino acids. The CDR3 region is CASSSTGLGTYNSPLHF. CDR3 DNA sequence: TGTGCCAGCAGTTCGACAGGTCTGGGGACCTATAATTCACCCCTCCACTTT.

This clonotype was seen repeatedly, ten times or more. The chain recombines TRBV11-2 with TRBJ2-3; unclear D gene. CDR1 and CDR2 from the germline V gene are SGHAT and FQNNGV. V lost 2 bases and J 0 bases, leaving 9 bases between the germline ends. This CDR3 region has 15 residues. Here the CDR3 reads CASSLWGRSTDTQYF. The CDR3 DNA reads as TGTGCCAGCAGCTTATGGGGTAGGAGCACAGATACGCAGTATTTT.